This paragraph covers one TCR beta chain sequence. Its recognized antigen is unknown. No much larger clone exists at a distance of one base, and base qualities are not known. V lost 3 bases and J lost 3 bases, and the count of bases not matched to a germline gene is 4. Counted from cysteine to phenylalanine, this CDR3 has 15 amino acids. Solely the CDR3 DNA is kept, with 45 bases framed from the first base. From the germline V gene, CDR1 is SNHLY and CDR2 is FYNNEI. High-throughput TCR beta sequencing profiled peripheral blood CD8+ and CD4+ T cells from healthy donors, Susac syndrome patients and multiple sclerosis patients. The multiple sclerosis controls were treatment-naive patients whose relapsing-remitting disease, either stable or active, fulfilled the revised McDonald criteria. Bulk CD8+ and CD4+ T cells were purified by magnetic negative isolation, whereas CD8+ TEMRA cells were enriched by FACS. Blood was collected in EDTA tubes and processed within 24 hours, with PBMCs isolated through density gradient centrifugation. PBMCs intended for TCR sequencing were cryopreserved in liquid nitrogen and thawed later in a water bath at 37 degrees C. A purity of at least 90% was achieved for sorted or isolated CD4+, CD8+ and CD8+ TEMRA cells.

This sample was included in a study of CD8 T cells in Susac syndrome (dated by TCRdb to about 2019). Background on the whole study: Whether CD8+ T cell activation and differentiation in Susac syndrome was antigen driven was tested using repertoire sequencing.

RNA was extracted using the RNeasy kit, and about 0.5 to 1 ug of the RNA was reverse transcribed with random hexamers. TCR beta CDR3 regions were amplified with the immunoSEQ multiplex PCR assay covering 54 Vbeta and 13 Jbeta segments. PCR amplification bias was corrected using a synthetic template baseline for primer optimization and computational correction. As for the authors' bioinformatics: Reads were annotated to V, D and J genes according to IMGT and were analyzed with immunoSEQ Analyzer, with only productive sequences retained. Clonality was calculated as one minus the Shannon entropy normalized by log2 of the number of productive unique sequences. Public and private clones were assessed among the 100 most prevalent clones of each patient and control. Clones were defined as Susac-specific when absent from the healthy and MS cohorts, from about 970 published viral clones and from other ImmuneACCESS disease sequences. TCRdb applied fastp at Q25 and MiXCR to the public reads, then kept only in-frame beta chains. Each entry is one CDR3 protein sequence, shown with its most common DNA and genes. Clone size and V and J calls follow TCRdb, not the original study. For this sample the table gives 150,000 to 200,000 distinct CDR3 sequences, of which approximately 94% were detected only once. Approximately 0.1% of the sample goes to the ten largest clones.

Results the study describes overall, beyond this receptor: The number of individuals in the TCR sequencing and HLA analysis was recognized as being relatively small.

The sequenced sample was CD4+ T cells from PBMCs. The chain was built from TRBV2 and TRBJ1-3, and 8 junction bases match TRBD1. This receptor was identified in a human donor with multiple sclerosis. The CDR3 reads CASSDSGGYGNTIYF. The DNA sequence is given as TGTGCCAGCAGTGATTCAGGGGGCTATGGAAACACCATATATTTT.